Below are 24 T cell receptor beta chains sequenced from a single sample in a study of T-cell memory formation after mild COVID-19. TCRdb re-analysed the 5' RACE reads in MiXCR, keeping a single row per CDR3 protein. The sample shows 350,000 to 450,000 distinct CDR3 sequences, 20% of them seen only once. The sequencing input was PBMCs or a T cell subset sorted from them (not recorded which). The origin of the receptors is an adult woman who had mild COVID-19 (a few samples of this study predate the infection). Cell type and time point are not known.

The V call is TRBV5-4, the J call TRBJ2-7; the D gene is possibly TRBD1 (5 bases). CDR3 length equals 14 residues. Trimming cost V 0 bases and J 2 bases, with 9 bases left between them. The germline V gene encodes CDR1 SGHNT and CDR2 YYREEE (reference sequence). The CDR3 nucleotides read TGTGCCAGCAGCTTGGCCGAAGGGGCCTACGAGCAGTACTTC. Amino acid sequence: CASSLAEGAYEQYF.

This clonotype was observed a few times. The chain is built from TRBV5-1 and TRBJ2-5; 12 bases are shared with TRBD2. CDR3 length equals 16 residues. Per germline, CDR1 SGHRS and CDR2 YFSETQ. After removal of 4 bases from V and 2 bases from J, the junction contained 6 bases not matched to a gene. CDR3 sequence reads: CASSPTSGGLQETQYF. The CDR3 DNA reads TGCGCCAGCAGCCCGACTAGCGGGGGCCTTCAAGAGACCCAGTACTTC. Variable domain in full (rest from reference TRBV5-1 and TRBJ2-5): KAGVTQTPRYLIKTRGQQVTLSCSPISGHRSVSWYQQTPGQGLQFLFEYFSETQRNKGNFPGRFSGRQFSNSRSEMNVSTLELGDSALYLCASSPTSGGLQETQYFGPGTRLLVL.

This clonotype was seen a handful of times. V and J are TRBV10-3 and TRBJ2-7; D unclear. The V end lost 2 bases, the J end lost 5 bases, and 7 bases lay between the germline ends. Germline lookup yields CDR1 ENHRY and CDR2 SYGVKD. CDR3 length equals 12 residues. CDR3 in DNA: TGTGCCATCAGTGAGGATGCAAACGAGCAGTACTTC. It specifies CAISEDANEQYF.

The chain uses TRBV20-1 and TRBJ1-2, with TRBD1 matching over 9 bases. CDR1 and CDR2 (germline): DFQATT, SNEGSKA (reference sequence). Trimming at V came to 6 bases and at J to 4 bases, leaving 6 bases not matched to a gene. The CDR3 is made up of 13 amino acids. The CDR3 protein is CSAPGQGTYGYTF. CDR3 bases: TGCAGTGCCCCGGGACAGGGAACCTATGGCTACACCTTC.

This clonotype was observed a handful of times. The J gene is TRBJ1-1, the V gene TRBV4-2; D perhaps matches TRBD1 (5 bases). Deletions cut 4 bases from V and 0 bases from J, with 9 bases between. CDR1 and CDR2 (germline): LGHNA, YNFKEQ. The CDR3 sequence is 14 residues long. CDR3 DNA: TGTGCCAGCAGCCCGGACACCATGAACACTGAAGCTTTCTTT. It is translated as CASSPDTMNTEAFF.

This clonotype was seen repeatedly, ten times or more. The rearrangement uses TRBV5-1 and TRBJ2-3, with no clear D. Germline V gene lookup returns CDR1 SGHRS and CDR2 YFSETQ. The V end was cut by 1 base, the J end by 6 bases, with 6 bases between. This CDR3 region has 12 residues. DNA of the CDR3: TGCGCCAGCAGCTTGACGGAGGATACGCAGTATTTT. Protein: CASSLTEDTQYF.

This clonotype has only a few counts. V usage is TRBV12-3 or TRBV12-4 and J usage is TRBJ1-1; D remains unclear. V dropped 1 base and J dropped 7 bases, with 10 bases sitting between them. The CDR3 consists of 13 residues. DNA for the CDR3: TGTGCCAGCAGTTTAGGGGGTGCGGGTGAAGCTTTCTTT. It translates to CASSLGGAGEAFF.

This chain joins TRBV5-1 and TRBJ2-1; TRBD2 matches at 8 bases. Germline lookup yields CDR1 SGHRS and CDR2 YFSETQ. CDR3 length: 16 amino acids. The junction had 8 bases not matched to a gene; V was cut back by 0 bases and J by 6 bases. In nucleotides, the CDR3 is TGCGCCAGCAGCTTGGTGGTAGCGGGACTTTCCAATGAGCAGTTCTTC. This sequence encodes CASSLVVAGLSNEQFF.

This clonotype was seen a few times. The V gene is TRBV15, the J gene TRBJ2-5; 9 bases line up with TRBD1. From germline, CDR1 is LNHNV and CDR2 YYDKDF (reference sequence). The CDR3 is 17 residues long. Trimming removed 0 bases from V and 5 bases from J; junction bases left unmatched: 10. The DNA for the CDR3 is TGTGCCACCAGCAGAGAACGCGAGGCGACAGGGGGGGAGACCCAGTACTTC. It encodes CATSREREATGGETQYF.

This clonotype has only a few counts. This CDR3 is CASSYSVGEDEQYF. The CDR3 region has the DNA TGTGCCAGCAGTTACTCGGTGGGGGAGGACGAGCAGTACTTC. V and J are TRBV6-2 or TRBV6-3 and TRBJ2-7; perhaps TRBD2 as D (6 bases). The CDR3 has 14 residues. Trimming took off 0 bases at V and 5 bases at J, with 11 bases between the two ends. Germline values: CDR1 MNHEY, CDR2 SVGEGT.

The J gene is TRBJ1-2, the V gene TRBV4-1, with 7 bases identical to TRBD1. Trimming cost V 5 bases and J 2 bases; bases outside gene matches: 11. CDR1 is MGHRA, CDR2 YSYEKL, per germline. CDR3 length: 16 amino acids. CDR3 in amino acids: CASSTVGTAPNYGYTF. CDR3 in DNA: TGCGCCAGCAGCACTGTCGGGACAGCACCGAACTATGGCTACACCTTC.

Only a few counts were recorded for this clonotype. The CDR3, as DNA: TGTGCCAGCAATCCCGGAGCGACCGCTACCTATGGCTACACCTTC. Its protein is CASNPGATATYGYTF. The chain carries TRBV6-5 and TRBJ1-2; no reliable D call. This CDR3 is 15 amino acids long. From germline, CDR1 is MNHEY and CDR2 SVGAGI. The V and J ends lost 7 bases and 4 bases respectively, with 19 bases between them.

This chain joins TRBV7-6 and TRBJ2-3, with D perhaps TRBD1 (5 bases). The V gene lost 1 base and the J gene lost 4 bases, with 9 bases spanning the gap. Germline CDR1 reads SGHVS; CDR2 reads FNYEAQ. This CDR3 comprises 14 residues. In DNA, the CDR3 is TGTGCCAGCAGCTTAGGGACACCGGCAGATACGCAGTATTTT. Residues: CASSLGTPADTQYF.

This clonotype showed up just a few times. Here the CDR3 DNA reads TGTGCCAGCAGCTCCCCCAATCAGCCCCAGCATTTT. Translation: CASSSPNQPQHF. The V gene is TRBV7-9, the J gene TRBJ1-5; D is unresolved. V was shortened by 4 bases and J by 3 bases, with 4 bases between the two germline ends. Germline CDR1 SEHNR, CDR2 FQNEAQ (reference sequence). The CDR3 has 12 amino acids. Based on the CDR3 plus reference TRBV7-9 and TRBJ1-5, the full variable domain is DTGVSQNPRHKITKRGQNVTFRCDPISEHNRLYWYRQTLGQGPEFLTYFQNEAQLEKSRLLSDRFSAERPKGSFSTLEIQRTEQGDSAMYLCASSSPNQPQHFGDGTRLSIL.

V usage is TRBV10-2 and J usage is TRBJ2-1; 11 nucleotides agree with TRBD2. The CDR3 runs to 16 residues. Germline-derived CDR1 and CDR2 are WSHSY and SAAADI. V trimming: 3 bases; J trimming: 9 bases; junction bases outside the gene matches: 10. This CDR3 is CASSDIASGRIGEQFF. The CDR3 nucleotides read TGCGCCAGCAGTGATATTGCTAGCGGGAGGATCGGTGAGCAGTTCTTC.

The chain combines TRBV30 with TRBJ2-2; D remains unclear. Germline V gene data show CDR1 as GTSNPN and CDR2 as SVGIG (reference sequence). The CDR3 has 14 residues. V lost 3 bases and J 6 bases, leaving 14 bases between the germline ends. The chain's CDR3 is CAWRDLVYPGELFF. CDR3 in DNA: TGTGCCTGGAGGGACCTAGTTTACCCCGGGGAGCTGTTTTTT.

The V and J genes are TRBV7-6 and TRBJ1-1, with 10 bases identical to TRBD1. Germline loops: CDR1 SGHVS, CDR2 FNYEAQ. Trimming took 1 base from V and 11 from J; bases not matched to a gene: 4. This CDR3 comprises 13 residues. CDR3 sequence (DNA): TGTGCCAGCAGCTTAGGAGGGACAGGGGTGGCTTTCTTT. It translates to CASSLGGTGVAFF.

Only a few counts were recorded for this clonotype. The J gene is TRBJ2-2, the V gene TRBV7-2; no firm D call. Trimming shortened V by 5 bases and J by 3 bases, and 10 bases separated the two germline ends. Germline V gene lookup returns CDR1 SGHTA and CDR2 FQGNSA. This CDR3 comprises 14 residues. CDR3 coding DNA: TGTGCCAGCAGCCTGCGCCGAGACACCGGGGAGCTGTTTTTT. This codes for CASSLRRDTGELFF.

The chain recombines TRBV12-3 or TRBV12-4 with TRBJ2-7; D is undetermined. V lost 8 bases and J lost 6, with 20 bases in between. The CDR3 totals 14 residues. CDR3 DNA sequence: TGTGCCAGCTGCTCACGAAAGGGAAGTTGCGAGCAGTACTTC. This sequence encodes CASCSRKGSCEQYF.

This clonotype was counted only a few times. The CDR3 bases are TGTGCCAGCAGTTCCTCCGACAGGGTCTATGGCTACACCTTC. Protein sequence: CASSSSDRVYGYTF. The chain is built from TRBV6-5 and TRBJ1-2, with 7 bases lining up with TRBD1. J gave up 4 bases and V 4 bases, and 6 bases lay outside the gene matches. CDR3 length equals 14 residues. Germline V gene lookup returns CDR1 MNHEY and CDR2 SVGAGI.

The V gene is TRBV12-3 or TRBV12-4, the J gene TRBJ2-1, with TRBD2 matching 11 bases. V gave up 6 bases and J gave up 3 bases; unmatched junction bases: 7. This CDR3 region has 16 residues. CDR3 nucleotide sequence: TGTGCCAGCAGGAAAGTAGCGGGGGGGGTCTACAATGAGCAGTTCTTC. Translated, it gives CASRKVAGGVYNEQFF.

CDR3 loop: CASSLPPPDTQYF. The CDR3 bases are TGCGCCAGCAGCCTCCCACCCCCAGATACGCAGTATTTT. The chain links TRBV4-1 to TRBJ2-3; D remains unclear. The CDR3 has 13 residues. V was cut by 4 bases and J by 4 bases, with 9 bases left in between. Looked up from germline, CDR1 is MGHRA and CDR2 is YSYEKL.

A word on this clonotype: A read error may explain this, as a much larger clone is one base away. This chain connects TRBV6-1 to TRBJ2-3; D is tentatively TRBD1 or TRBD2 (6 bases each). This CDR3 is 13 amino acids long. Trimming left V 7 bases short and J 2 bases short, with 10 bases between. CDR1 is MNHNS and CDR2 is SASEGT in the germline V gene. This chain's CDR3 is CASIPGATDTQYF. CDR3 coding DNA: TGTGCCAGCATCCCGGGGGCCACAGATACGCAGTATTTT.

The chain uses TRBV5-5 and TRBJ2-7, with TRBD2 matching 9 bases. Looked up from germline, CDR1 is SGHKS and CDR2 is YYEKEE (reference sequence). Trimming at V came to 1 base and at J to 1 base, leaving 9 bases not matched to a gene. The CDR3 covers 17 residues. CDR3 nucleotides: TGTGCCAGCAGCTTGCAGCTAAGCGGGGGGATGTCCTACGAGCAGTACTTC. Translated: CASSLQLSGGMSYEQYF.